This is a list of T cell receptor beta chains from one sample in a study of OX40 agonist ivuxolimab in advanced cancers. The method was immunoSEQ multiplex PCR; TCRdb's version includes in-frame clones alone and lacks a portion of them. Among about 51,000 clones listed, around 81% were seen once. Source: CD4+ or CD8+ T cells sorted from blood, taken in a trial of the OX40 agonist ivuxolimab. These receptors all stem from an adult with an advanced solid tumor such as melanoma, head and neck, liver or kidney cancer. Each CDR3 is given with its conserved first and last residue. A D gene is named only where the DNA matches it firmly. Rows give clone size only sometimes, using once, few, many, or a class for an expanded clone.

D gene	V gene	clone size	J gene	CDR3 protein	CDR3 DNA
.	TRBV7-9	.	TRBJ2-3	CASSLDMGASTDTQYF	TGTGCCAGCAGCTTAGATATGGGGGCCAGCACAGATACGCAGTATTTT
TRBD1	TRBV7-9	few	TRBJ1-3	CASSSTGGTGNTIYF	TGTGCCAGCAGCTCCACAGGGGGCACTGGAAACACCATATATTTT
.	TRBV5-6	few	TRBJ2-5	CASSRGVGLAETQYF	TGTGCCAGCAGCCGAGGGGTAGGGCTAGCTGAGACCCAGTACTTC
.	TRBV5-4	.	TRBJ1-3	CASSPKGPGNTIYF	TGTGCCAGCAGCCCCAAGGGGCCGGGAAACACCATATATTTT
.	TRBV6-7	few	TRBJ1-6	CASGGRCNSPLHF	TGTGCCAGCGGGGGAAGGTGTAATTCACCCCTCCACTTT
.	TRBV9	once	TRBJ1-1	CASSVAVAGEAFF	TGTGCCAGCAGCGTCGCGGTCGCTGGTGAAGCTTTCTTT
.	TRBV2	.	TRBJ1-5	CASSEEREEPQHF	TGTGCCAGCAGTGAGGAGCGTGAGGAGCCCCAGCATTTT
TRBD2	TRBV7-2	.	TRBJ2-7	CASSLVRTSYEQYF	TGTGCCAGCAGCTTAGTCAGGACTAGCTACGAGCAGTACTTC
TRBD2	TRBV2	.	TRBJ2-7	CASSAGLAEQYF	TGTGCCAGCAGTGCGGGACTAGCGGAGCAGTACTTC
.	TRBV4-1	.	TRBJ1-4	CASSTPPREPDNEKLFF	TGCGCCAGCAGCACCCCCCCCCGGGAGCCAGATAATGAAAAACTGTTTTTT
TRBD1	TRBV19	.	TRBJ2-3	CASSRDRNTDTQYF	TGTGCCAGTAGTAGGGACAGGAACACAGATACGCAGTATTTT
TRBD2	TRBV14	.	TRBJ2-4	CASSRAGGTKNIQYF	TGTGCCAGCAGTCGAGCGGGGGGAACCAAAAACATTCAGTACTTC
.	TRBV19	.	TRBJ1-2	CASSMGSLYGYTF	TGTGCCAGTAGTATGGGCAGCCTCTATGGCTACACCTTC
.	TRBV4-1	.	TRBJ1-5	CASSQAGGNQPQHF	TGCGCCAGCAGCCAAGCAGGGGGCAATCAGCCCCAGCATTTT
.	TRBV19	.	TRBJ1-1	CASSIGGLGTEAFF	TGTGCCAGTAGTATTGGGGGGCTTGGCACTGAAGCTTTCTTT
TRBD1	TRBV6-4	.	TRBJ2-1	CASSGGTGSYNEQFF	TGTGCCAGCAGTGGGGGGACAGGATCCTACAATGAGCAGTTCTTC
.	TRBV5-5	.	TRBJ2-5	CASSLGFEETQYF	TGTGCCAGCAGCTTAGGGTTTGAAGAGACCCAGTACTTC
TRBD2	TRBV5-1	once	TRBJ2-2	CASSPGLAGTGELFF	TGCGCCAGCAGCCCCGGACTAGCGGGGACCGGGGAGCTGTTTTTT
TRBD1	TRBV27	.	TRBJ1-2	CASSLNGGGQGRGNYGYTF	TGTGCCAGCAGTTTAAACGGAGGGGGACAGGGAAGGGGTAACTATGGCTACACCTTC
.	TRBV7-9	.	TRBJ2-7	CASSLSDGYEQYF	TGTGCCAGCAGCTTATCTGACGGCTACGAGCAGTACTTC
.	TRBV18	once	TRBJ2-7	CASSSSYEQYF	TGTGCCAGCTCATCCTCCTACGAGCAGTACTTC
TRBD1	TRBV19	.	TRBJ1-5	CASSATGGWGQPQHF	TGTGCCAGTAGTGCGACAGGGGGCTGGGGTCAGCCCCAGCATTTT
.	TRBV9	few	TRBJ2-7	CASSPRGGRYEQYF	TGTGCCAGCAGCCCCAGGGGAGGTCGGTACGAGCAGTACTTC
.	TRBV5-1	.	TRBJ2-5	CASTPQKIQETQYF	TGCGCCAGCACCCCACAAAAGATCCAAGAGACCCAGTACTTC
TRBD2	TRBV19	.	TRBJ2-1	CASSRLAGDRPYEQFF	TGTGCCAGTAGTCGTTTAGCGGGGGATCGCCCATATGAGCAGTTCTTC
.	TRBV7-2	.	TRBJ2-1	CASSLGAPRGDEQFF	TGTGCCAGCAGCTTAGGGGCTCCCAGGGGGGATGAGCAGTTCTTC
.	TRBV4-1	.	TRBJ1-4	CASSQEGHGNEKLFF	TGCGCCAGCAGCCAAGAGGGGCACGGAAATGAAAAACTGTTTTTT
.	TRBV14	.	TRBJ1-4	CASSQDGGLGAEKLFF	TGTGCCAGCAGCCAAGATGGAGGGTTGGGCGCTGAAAAACTGTTTTTT
.	TRBV19	.	TRBJ1-5	CASSSGTPNQPQHF	TGTGCCAGTAGTTCAGGGACCCCCAATCAGCCCCAGCATTTT
.	TRBV5-5	.	TRBJ2-3	CASSFNPPDTQYF	TGTGCCAGCAGCTTTAACCCCCCCGATACGCAGTATTTT
TRBD1	TRBV18	.	TRBJ1-2	CASSPLPGQGTLNYGYTF	TGTGCCAGCTCACCACTACCGGGACAGGGCACCCTTAACTATGGCTACACCTTC
TRBD2	TRBV14	.	TRBJ2-3	CASSRGETLSTDTQYF	TGTGCCAGCAGTCGGGGGGAGACCCTAAGCACAGATACGCAGTATTTT
.	TRBV5-1	.	TRBJ1-1	CASSSPVGVNTEAFF	TGCGCCAGCAGCTCCCCGGTGGGAGTGAACACTGAAGCTTTCTTT
.	TRBV19	.	TRBJ2-1	CASSKVRGGSEANEQFF	TGTGCCAGTAGTAAGGTTAGGGGGGGGTCGGAAGCCAATGAGCAGTTCTTC
.	TRBV7-2	.	TRBJ1-1	CASSLGMTEAFF	TGTGCCAGCAGTTTGGGAATGACTGAAGCTTTCTTT
.	TRBV5-1	.	TRBJ1-4	CASREGPTNEKLFF	TGCGCCAGTCGGGAGGGGCCAACTAATGAAAAACTGTTTTTT
.	TRBV27	few	TRBJ2-5	CASSFLETQYF	TGTGCCAGCAGTTTCTTGGAGACCCAGTACTTC
.	TRBV19	.	TRBJ2-7	CASSIHKTYSYEQYF	TGTGCCAGTAGTATACACAAGACATACTCCTACGAGCAGTACTTC
.	TRBV6-6	.	TRBJ1-5	CASRPDTGQPQHF	TGTGCCAGCAGACCAGACACGGGACAGCCCCAGCATTTT
.	TRBV7-2	.	TRBJ1-2	CASSLNRVYGYTF	TGTGCCAGCAGTCTTAACAGGGTCTACGGCTACACCTTC
.	TRBV19	.	TRBJ2-7	CASSINYGVSEQYF	TGTGCCAGTAGTATAAACTATGGGGTAAGCGAGCAGTACTTC
TRBD2	TRBV19	.	TRBJ2-5	CASCPTSTPGTQYF	TGTGCCAGTTGCCCGACTAGCACCCCGGGGACCCAGTACTTC
.	TRBV5-4	.	TRBJ1-6	CASSQRRMINSPLHF	TGTGCCAGCAGCCAGCGGCGGATGATTAATTCACCCCTCCACTTT
TRBD1	TRBV7-9	.	TRBJ1-4	CASSLEGSGGKLFF	TGTGCCAGCAGCTTAGAGGGGTCAGGGGGGAAACTGTTTTTT
TRBD1	TRBV19	.	TRBJ1-6	CASSGQVNSPLHF	TGTGCCAGTAGTGGACAGGTGAATTCACCCCTCCACTTT
.	TRBV4-3	.	TRBJ2-1	CASSQPGLGFNEQFF	TGCGCCAGCAGCCAGCCAGGGCTGGGTTTCAATGAGCAGTTCTTC
.	TRBV15	once	TRBJ1-3	CATSRDEGSRNTIYF	TGTGCCACCAGCAGAGATGAAGGAAGTAGAAACACCATATATTTT
TRBD2	TRBV5-1	.	TRBJ2-4	CASSPTSGGQGIQYF	TGCGCCAGCAGCCCGACTAGCGGGGGGCAGGGCATTCAGTACTTC
TRBD1	TRBV6-5	.	TRBJ2-7	CASSYRWGQYYEQYF	TGTGCCAGCAGTTACAGGTGGGGACAGTACTACGAGCAGTACTTC
.	TRBV27	medium-sized	TRBJ2-5	CASSLSPDLRGETQYF	TGTGCCAGCAGTTTATCCCCGGACCTTAGGGGTGAGACCCAGTACTTC
.	TRBV19	.	TRBJ2-3	CASSIATGGGTDTQYF	TGTGCCAGTAGTATAGCGACAGGCGGAGGCACAGATACGCAGTATTTT
.	TRBV7-9	.	TRBJ1-4	CASSFRAGVEKLFF	TGTGCCAGCAGCTTCCGGGCAGGGGTCGAAAAACTGTTTTTT
TRBD1	TRBV4-1	.	TRBJ2-5	CASSQDQGASETQYF	TGCGCCAGCAGCCAAGATCAGGGGGCGAGTGAGACCCAGTACTTC
.	TRBV5-4	.	TRBJ2-7	CASSLEGGHGDEQYF	TGTGCCAGCAGCTTGGAGGGGGGGCATGGCGACGAGCAGTACTTC
TRBD1	TRBV6-1	.	TRBJ1-5	CASSGEKGAGNQPQHF	TGTGCCAGCAGTGGAGAAAAGGGGGCGGGCAATCAGCCCCAGCATTTT
TRBD1	TRBV19	.	TRBJ2-3	CASSITGQRTDTQYF	TGTGCCAGTAGTATAACGGGACAGCGCACAGATACGCAGTATTTT
TRBD2	TRBV11-2	.	TRBJ2-1	CASSSTSPYNEQFF	TGTGCCAGCAGCTCGACTAGCCCGTACAATGAGCAGTTCTTC
.	TRBV19	medium-sized	TRBJ1-1	CASSNTANTEAFF	TGTGCCAGTAGCAATACAGCCAACACTGAAGCTTTCTTT